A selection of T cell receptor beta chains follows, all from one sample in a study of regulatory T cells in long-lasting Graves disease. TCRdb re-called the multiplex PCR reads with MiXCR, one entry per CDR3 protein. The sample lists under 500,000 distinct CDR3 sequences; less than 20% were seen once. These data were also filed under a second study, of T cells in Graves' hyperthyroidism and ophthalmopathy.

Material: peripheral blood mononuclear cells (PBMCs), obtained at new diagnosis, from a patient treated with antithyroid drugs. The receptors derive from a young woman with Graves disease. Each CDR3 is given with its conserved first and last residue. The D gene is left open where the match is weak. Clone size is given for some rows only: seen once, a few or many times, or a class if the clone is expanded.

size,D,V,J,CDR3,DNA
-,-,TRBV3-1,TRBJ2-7,CASSSPRSGLSYEQYF,TGTGCCAGCAGCTCCCCAAGGAGCGGACTCTCCTACGAGCAGTACTTC
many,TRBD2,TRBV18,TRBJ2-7,CASSSTTSGRTLYEQYF,TGTGCCAGCTCATCTACGACTAGCGGGAGAACTCTCTACGAGCAGTACTTC
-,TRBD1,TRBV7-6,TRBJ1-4,CASSLGGQGAEKLFF,TGTGCCAGCAGCTTAGGGGGACAGGGGGCGGAAAAACTGTTTTTT
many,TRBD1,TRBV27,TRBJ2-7,CASSLRTGDSYEQYF,TGTGCCAGCAGTTTGAGGACAGGGGACTCCTACGAGCAGTACTTC
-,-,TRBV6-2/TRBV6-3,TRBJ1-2,CASRNDRSDGYTF,TGTGCCAGCAGGAATGACAGGTCTGATGGCTACACCTTC
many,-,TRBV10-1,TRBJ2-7,CASSTQGSNEQYF,TGCGCCAGCAGTACGCAGGGGAGCAACGAGCAGTACTTC
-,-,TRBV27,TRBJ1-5,CASNPGRGSNQPQHF,TGTGCCAGTAACCCGGGTCGCGGGAGCAATCAGCCCCAGCATTTT
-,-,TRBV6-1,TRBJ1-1,CASSLGSTEALF,TGTGCCAGCAGCTTGGGCTCCACTGAAGCTCTCTTT
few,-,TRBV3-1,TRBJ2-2,CASSQESLGGGSSTNTGELFF,TGTGCCAGCAGCCAAGAGTCCCTGGGGGGCGGGTCCTCCACGAACACCGGGGAGCTGTTTTTT
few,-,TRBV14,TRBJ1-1,CASSQESTRTNTEAFF,TGTGCCAGCAGCCAAGAAAGCACCAGGACGAACACTGAAGCTTTCTTT
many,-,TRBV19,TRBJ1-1,CASSVPLTGRETEAFF,TGTGCCAGTAGTGTCCCGCTAACAGGGAGGGAAACTGAAGCTTTCTTT
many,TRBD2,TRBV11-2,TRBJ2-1,CASTINPGLRFF,TGTGCCAGCACCATCAATCCGGGACTACGGTTCTTC
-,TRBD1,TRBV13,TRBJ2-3,CASKSTGGPDTQYF,TGTGCCAGCAAATCTACAGGGGGCCCAGATACGCAGTATTTT
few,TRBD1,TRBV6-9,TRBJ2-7,CASSYLQGANGYEQYF,TGTGCCAGCAGTTACCTACAGGGGGCTAATGGTTACGAGCAGTACTTC
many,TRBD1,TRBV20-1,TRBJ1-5,CSAYKPGQGEGGNQPQHF,TGCAGTGCATACAAGCCGGGACAGGGTGAGGGTGGCAATCAGCCCCAGCATTTT
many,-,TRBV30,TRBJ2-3,CACKTDTQYF,TGTGCCTGCAAAACAGATACGCAGTATTTT
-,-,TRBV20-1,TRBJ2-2,CSATSGVATGELFF,TGCAGTGCTACATCAGGGGTGGCCACCGGGGAGCTGTTTTTT
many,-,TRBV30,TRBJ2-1,CAWSLDPAAYNEQFF,TGTGCCTGGAGTCTCGACCCTGCGGCCTACAATGAGCAGTTCTTC
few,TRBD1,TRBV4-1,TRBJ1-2,CASSPPPGTGDYGYTF,TGCGCCAGCAGCCCCCCACCGGGGACAGGGGACTATGGCTACACCTTC
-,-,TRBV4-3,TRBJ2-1,CASSQGPGGSYNEQFF,TGCGCCAGCAGCCAAGGTCCTGGCGGGTCCTACAATGAGCAGTTCTTC
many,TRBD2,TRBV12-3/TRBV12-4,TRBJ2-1,CASSDLAGVEQFF,TGTGCCAGCAGCGACTTAGCGGGAGTCGAGCAGTTCTTC
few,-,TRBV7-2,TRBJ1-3,CASSTGKMISGNTIYF,TGTGCCAGCAGTACAGGGAAGATGATCTCTGGAAACACCATATATTTT
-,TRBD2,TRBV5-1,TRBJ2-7,CASIILAGDNEQYF,TGCGCCAGCATCATTCTAGCGGGAGACAACGAGCAGTACTTC
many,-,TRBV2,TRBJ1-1,CASSVGRVNTEAFF,TGTGCCAGCAGTGTCGGCAGAGTGAACACTGAAGCTTTCTTT
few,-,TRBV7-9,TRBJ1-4,CASSFAARGEKLFF,TGTGCCAGCAGCTTCGCCGCCCGAGGTGAAAAACTGTTTTTT
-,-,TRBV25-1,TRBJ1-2,CASARGQLINGYTF,TGTGCCAGCGCGAGAGGACAGCTCATAAATGGCTACACCTTC
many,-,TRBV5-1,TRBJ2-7,CASSLGGSSTGFYEQYF,TGCGCCAGCAGCTTGGGCGGCTCTTCAACCGGGTTCTACGAGCAGTACTTC
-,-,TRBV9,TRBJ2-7,CASSFGTLNEQYF,TGTGCCAGCAGCTTCGGGACATTGAACGAGCAGTACTTC
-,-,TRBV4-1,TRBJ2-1,CASSQELEGMDEQFF,TGCGCCAGCAGCCAGGAGTTGGAGGGGATGGATGAGCAGTTCTTC
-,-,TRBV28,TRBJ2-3,CAGSSPTQGGGADTQYF,TGTGCCGGCAGTTCCCCCACCCAGGGGGGAGGAGCAGATACGCAGTATTTT
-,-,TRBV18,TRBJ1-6,CASWSGGTRNSPLHF,TGTGCCAGCTGGTCGGGCGGGACGAGAAATTCACCCCTCCACTTT
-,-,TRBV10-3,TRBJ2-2,CAISESGQGELFF,TGTGCCATCAGTGAGTCGGGCCAAGGGGAGCTGTTTTTT
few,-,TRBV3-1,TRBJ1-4,CASSSRAIEKLFF,TGTGCCAGCAGCTCGCGGGCCATCGAAAAACTGTTTTTT
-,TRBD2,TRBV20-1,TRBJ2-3,CSATSGSGSSQGTDTQYF,TGCAGTGCTACTAGCGGGAGTGGGAGTAGTCAGGGCACAGATACGCAGTATTTT
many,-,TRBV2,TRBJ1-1,CASSLGDSEAFF,TGTGCCAGCAGCCTCGGGGACTCTGAAGCTTTCTTT
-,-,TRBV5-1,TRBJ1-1,CASSLDAGLNTEAFF,TGCGCCAGCAGCTTAGATGCAGGATTGAACACTGAAGCTTTCTTT
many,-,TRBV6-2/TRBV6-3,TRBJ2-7,CASTPTPGSNYEQYF,TGTGCCAGCACCCCGACCCCGGGTAGCAACTACGAGCAGTACTTC
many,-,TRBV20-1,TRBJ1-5,CSAREDRNQPQHF,TGCAGTGCTAGAGAAGACAGGAATCAGCCCCAGCATTTT
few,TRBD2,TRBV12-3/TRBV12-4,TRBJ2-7,CASGTSGRAHGYEQYF,TGTGCCAGCGGGACTAGCGGGAGGGCGCACGGATACGAGCAGTACTTC